This passage covers 15 T cell receptor beta chains from one sample sequenced in a study of T cell responses to AZD1222 COVID-19 vaccine. Clones were sequenced by immunoSEQ multiplex PCR, and TCRdb holds only the in-frame ones, with some missing. The sample contains tens of thousands of clones, over 70% of which appear only once. Sequencing used peripheral blood, obtained 28 days after the second AZD1222 dose. The source of these receptors is an adult who received the AZD1222 COVID-19 vaccine.

The chain links TRBV7-2 to TRBJ1-1; D gene ambiguous. The germline V gene has CDR1 SGHTA and CDR2 FQGNSA. V was clipped by 8 bases and J by 0 bases, with 10 bases between them. The CDR3 length is 13 residues. The CDR3 reads CASVRDLNTEAFF. The DNA for the CDR3 is TGTGCCAGCGTCAGAGATTTGAACACTGAAGCTTTCTTT.

This clone was observed a handful of times. The V gene is TRBV28, the J gene TRBJ1-2, with TRBD1 matching over 8 bases. Germline V lookup: CDR1 MDHEN, CDR2 SYDVKM. Germline trimming cut 8 bases from V and 8 bases from J; bases unmatched to any gene: 7. CDR3 length: 12 residues. The CDR3: CASRQGALGYTF. The CDR3 coding sequence is TGTGCCAGCCGCCAGGGGGCGCTCGGCTACACCTTC.

This clone was detected a few times. The CDR3 region has the DNA TGTGCCTGGAGCCTATTCAGCGGGGGGGCATCAGATACGCAGTATTTT. It specifies CAWSLFSGGASDTQYF. The chain uses TRBV30 and TRBJ2-3; 10 bases are shared with TRBD2. The CDR3 has 16 amino acids. The V and J ends lost 3 bases and 4 bases, in that order; junction bases with no gene match: 10. Germline lookup yields CDR1 GTSNPN and CDR2 SVGIG (reference sequence).

The gene calls are TRBV5-1 and TRBJ2-1; D may be TRBD1 (7 bases). The germline V gene encodes CDR1 SGHRS and CDR2 YFSETQ. Trimming stripped 4 bases from V and 4 bases from J, with 27 bases between. CDR3 length: 19 amino acids. The CDR3 sequence is CASSHQGEANLDGYNEQFF. Here the CDR3 DNA reads TGCGCCAGCAGCCATCAGGGGGAGGCCAACCTAGATGGGTACAATGAGCAGTTCTTC. Drawing the rest from reference TRBV5-1 and TRBJ2-1, the complete variable domain is KAGVTQTPRYLIKTRGQQVTLSCSPISGHRSVSWYQQTPGQGLQFLFEYFSETQRNKGNFPGRFSGRQFSNSRSEMNVSTLELGDSALYLCASSHQGEANLDGYNEQFFGPGTRLTVL.

The V gene is TRBV20-1, the J gene TRBJ2-5; TRBD2 matches 8 bases. With V trimmed by 3 bases and J by 4 bases, 4 bases remained unmatched. The CDR3 runs to 13 residues. CDR1 is DFQATT and CDR2 is SNEGSKA in the germline V gene (reference sequence). CDR3 sequence: CSASAGGRETQYF. The CDR3 coding sequence is TGCAGTGCTAGTGCGGGGGGCAGAGAGACCCAGTACTTC.

This clone was counted between two and nine times. The chain has TRBV9 and TRBJ2-3; D might be TRBD2 (6 bases). This CDR3 has 15 amino acids. Looked up from germline, CDR1 is SGDLS and CDR2 is YYNGEE. The V and J ends lost 0 bases and 2 bases respectively, with 10 bases between them. The CDR3 sequence is CASSVEGRSTDTQYF. The CDR3, as DNA: TGTGCCAGCAGCGTAGAAGGGAGGTCCACAGATACGCAGTATTTT.

The chain uses TRBV29-1 and TRBJ2-7; tentative D call: TRBD2 (5 bases). Germline assignment: CDR1 SQVTM and CDR2 ANQGSEA. CDR3 size: 11 residues. V dropped 4 bases and J dropped 5 bases, with 9 bases sitting between them. The CDR3 nucleotides are TGCAGCGTTGTGAGGGTTGACGAGCAGTACTTC. This sequence encodes CSVVRVDEQYF.

Only a few counts were recorded for this clone. This chain connects TRBV15 to TRBJ1-5, with D possibly TRBD1 on 6 matching bases. CDR3 length: 16 residues. Germline loops: CDR1 LNHNV, CDR2 YYDKDF (reference sequence). The ends were cut back, 5 bases at V and 5 bases at J, with 19 bases in the middle. CDR3 sequence: CATSPTADRLDQPQHF. The CDR3 DNA follows: TGTGCCACCAGCCCGACCGCGGACAGATTGGATCAGCCCCAGCATTTT.

The chain is built from TRBV4-1 and TRBJ2-4; D remains unclear. Germline lookup yields CDR1 MGHRA and CDR2 YSYEKL. V lost 3 bases, J lost 0 bases, and 6 bases lay in between. There are 14 residues in the CDR3. The CDR3 reads CASSQGRAKNIQYF. CDR3 DNA: TGCGCCAGCAGCCAGGGAAGAGCCAAAAACATTCAGTACTTC.

This clone was counted a single time. This chain links TRBV30 with TRBJ2-2; 8 nucleotides line up with TRBD1. Germline CDR1 and CDR2: GTSNPN and SVGIG (reference sequence). CDR3 length: 16 residues. Trimming at V came to 4 bases and at J to 1 base, leaving 8 bases not matched to a gene. The CDR3 here is CAWTLDGTGNTGELFF. The DNA for the CDR3 is TGTGCCTGGACCCTTGACGGGACAGGGAACACCGGGGAGCTGTTTTTT.

The V gene is TRBV27, the J gene TRBJ1-2; TRBD1 agrees at 10 bases. Germline-derived CDR1 and CDR2 are MNHEY and SMNVEV (reference sequence). V shed 2 bases, J shed 4 bases, and the junction held 4 bases outside the gene matches. The CDR3 sequence is 15 residues long. CDR3 bases: TGTGCCAGCAGTTTAAGGCGGACAGGGGGCTATGGCTACACCTTC. Translated, it gives CASSLRRTGGYGYTF.

The rearrangement links TRBV6-5 to TRBJ2-7; D is ambiguous. Germline CDR1 and CDR2: MNHEY and SVGAGI. This CDR3 region has 11 residues. With 6 bases removed from V and 4 bases from J, the gap between germline ends came to 7 bases. This chain's CDR3 is CASRPLYEQYF. In nucleotides, the CDR3 is TGTGCCAGCAGACCTCTATACGAGCAGTACTTC.

The genes are TRBV24-1 and TRBJ2-5, with unresolved D. The germline V gene has CDR1 KGHDR and CDR2 SFDVKD. Deletions cut 3 bases from V and 3 bases from J, with 16 bases between. CDR3 length equals 16 residues. The CDR3 loop is CATSDGAVAVEETQYF. CDR3 sequence (DNA): TGTGCCACCAGTGATGGAGCAGTGGCGGTCGAAGAGACCCAGTACTTC.

This sequence joins TRBV6-5 and TRBJ2-7, with D perhaps assigned TRBD1 or TRBD2 (6 bases each). This CDR3 is 15 amino acids long. Between the trimmed V and J ends, which lost 0 bases and 3 bases, there was a span of 12 bases. Germline-derived CDR1 and CDR2 are MNHEY and SVGAGI. The CDR3 nucleotides are TGTGCCAGCAGTTACTCGGAAGGGGGGAACTACGAGCAGTACTTC. This sequence encodes CASSYSEGGNYEQYF.

The chain carries TRBV14 and TRBJ1-2, with 8 bases matching TRBD1. CDR3 size: 15 residues. Germline lookup yields CDR1 SGHDN and CDR2 FVKESK. V shed 3 bases and J 4 bases; nucleotides not matched to a gene: 7. CDR3 sequence: CASSQRTGRAYGYTF. The CDR3 DNA follows: TGTGCCAGCAGCCAGAGGACAGGGCGGGCCTATGGCTACACCTTC. Full variable domain (remainder filled in from reference TRBV14 and TRBJ1-2): EAGVTQFPSHSVIEKGQTVTLRCDPISGHDNLYWYRRVMGKEIKFLLHFVKESKQDESGMPNNRFLAERTGGTYSTLKVQPAELEDSGVYFCASSQRTGRAYGYTFGSGTRLTVV.